The text below deals with one TCR beta chain. Its specificity is not known. PCR used 60 Vbeta primers and 13 Jbeta primers. The table came from immunoSEQ multiplex PCR; TCRdb's copy has only in-frame clones and leaves some out. The sample totals around 100,000 clones. This record belongs to a study of cytomegalovirus exposure and HLA in healthy donors. Study information: Prior work identified more than 90 million unique TCR beta sequences in about 179 million T cells. Study-wide points: TRBV6-2, TRBV6-3 and some other V segments were unresolvable in 87-base-pair reads. Trimming of TCR beta V- and J-genes showed a link, identified in a later analysis, to a missense DCLRE1C variant.

The germline CDR1 and CDR2 sequences are MNHNY and SVGAGI (reference sequence). This CDR3 region has 16 residues. With V trimmed by 0 bases and J by 7 bases, 7 bases remained unmatched. The J gene is TRBJ1-5, the V gene TRBV6-6, with 9 bases aligning to TRBD1. The sequenced sample was PBMCs. The sequence was collected from a woman aged 25 to 39 in good health and CMV-seronegative. The DNA of the CDR3 is TGTGCCAGCAGTTACTCGCCGACAGGGGGTATCCAGCCCCAGCATTTT. This codes for CASSYSPTGGIQPQHF.